Listed below are T cell receptor beta chains from one sample, sequenced in a study of follicular helper T cells after annual influenza vaccination. Data came from immunoSEQ multiplex PCR; TCRdb stores just in-frame clones and leaves some out. The sample has fewer than 11,000 clones; approximately 84% are singletons. The sample was CXCR5+ CD38- circulating T follicular helper cells from blood, taken on the day of influenza vaccination. The source of these receptors is an adult who received the influenza vaccine. Each CDR3 is given with its conserved first and last residue. Fields, in order: J gene, V gene, D gene, clone size, CDR3 protein, CDR3 DNA. D genes are given only for firm matches. Part of the rows lack a size; the others show once, few, many or a class for expanded clones.

TRBJ2-5 | TRBV13 | TRBD2 | NA | CASSKQTSGVETQYF | TGTGCCAGCAGCAAACAAACTAGCGGGGTTGAGACCCAGTACTTC
TRBJ2-5 | TRBV7-9 | TRBD2 | NA | CASSSGLAVQETQYF | TGTGCCAGCAGCTCGGGACTAGCAGTTCAAGAGACCCAGTACTTC
TRBJ2-2 | TRBV5-1 | NA | few | CASSQEPDTGELFF | TGCGCCAGCAGTCAGGAGCCGGACACCGGGGAGCTGTTTTTT
TRBJ1-1 | TRBV7-2 | TRBD1 | NA | CASSATGTAPGRAFF | TGTGCCAGCAGCGCAACCGGGACAGCCCCTGGGAGAGCTTTCTTT
TRBJ1-5 | TRBV7-2 | TRBD1 | NA | CASSPDRGNNQPQHF | TGTGCCAGCAGCCCAGACAGGGGGAACAATCAGCCCCAGCATTTT
TRBJ2-3 | TRBV10-3 | TRBD2 | NA | CAISERLAGESSTDTQYF | TGTGCCATCAGTGAGCGACTAGCGGGGGAATCTAGCACAGATACGCAGTATTTT
TRBJ1-2 | TRBV27 | TRBD1 | few | CASSFSRTGNYGYTF | TGTGCCAGCAGTTTTTCCCGGACAGGGAACTATGGCTACACCTTC
TRBJ2-1 | TRBV5-1 | NA | NA | CASSLEGGGEKQFF | TGCGCCAGCAGCTTGGAAGGAGGGGGAGAAAAGCAGTTCTTC
TRBJ1-5 | TRBV30 | NA | NA | CAWSVQGGPDQPQHF | TGTGCCTGGAGTGTACAAGGAGGGCCGGATCAGCCCCAGCATTTT
TRBJ2-7 | TRBV15 | TRBD2 | few | CATSSGTSSRYEQYF | TGTGCCACCAGCAGTGGGACTAGCAGCAGGTACGAGCAGTACTTC
TRBJ2-1 | TRBV7-7 | NA | NA | CASTPGPDYNEQFF | TGTGCTAGCACACCCGGGCCAGATTACAATGAGCAGTTCTTC
TRBJ2-1 | TRBV29-1 | NA | NA | CSVEETGPKFF | TGCAGCGTTGAAGAGACAGGTCCAAAGTTCTTC
TRBJ2-5 | TRBV5-1 | TRBD1 | NA | CASKPGQGIGGTETQYF | TGCGCCAGCAAGCCGGGACAGGGAATTGGCGGGACAGAGACCCAGTACTTC
TRBJ1-6 | TRBV7-2 | TRBD1 | NA | CASSSGTGGFNSPLHF | TGTGCCAGCAGCTCCGGGACAGGGGGCTTTAATTCACCCCTCCACTTT
TRBJ2-7 | TRBV28 | NA | few | CASSTSPGSGQYF | TGTGCCAGCAGCACATCCCCAGGGTCGGGGCAGTACTTC
TRBJ2-5 | TRBV5-1 | NA | NA | CASSLAAQETQYF | TGCGCCAGCAGCTTGGCAGCACAAGAGACCCAGTACTTC
TRBJ2-1 | TRBV19 | TRBD2 | NA | CASSPGLAGGEQFF | TGTGCCAGTAGTCCGGGACTAGCGGGAGGCGAGCAGTTCTTC
TRBJ2-2 | TRBV7-2 | TRBD2 | NA | CASSLDSGSTGELFF | TGTGCCAGCAGCTTAGATAGCGGGAGTACCGGGGAGCTGTTTTTT
TRBJ2-7 | TRBV5-1 | TRBD1 | NA | CASSSGTGAYEQYF | TGCGCCAGCAGCTCCGGGACAGGAGCCTACGAGCAGTACTTC
TRBJ1-4 | TRBV25-1 | NA | NA | CASSDTPGAGEKLFF | TGTGCCAGCAGTGATACTCCTGGGGCGGGTGAAAAACTGTTTTTT
TRBJ2-5 | TRBV19 | NA | NA | CASSIGGVETQYF | TGTGCCAGTAGTATTGGGGGAGTAGAGACCCAGTACTTC
TRBJ2-3 | TRBV6-1 | TRBD2 | NA | CASSSGNSTDTQYF | TGTGCCAGCAGTAGCGGGAACAGCACAGATACGCAGTATTTT
TRBJ1-2 | TRBV6-6 | NA | NA | CASSYGSLESGYTF | TGTGCCAGCAGTTACGGATCCCTGGAGAGTGGCTACACCTTC
TRBJ1-4 | TRBV5-5 | NA | NA | CASSLGASIEKLFF | TGTGCCAGCAGCTTGGGGGCCTCAATAGAAAAACTGTTTTTT
TRBJ1-4 | TRBV27 | NA | NA | CASSDLGGGKLFF | TGTGCCAGCAGCGACCTTGGGGGGGGGAAACTGTTTTTT
TRBJ2-1 | TRBV6-6 | NA | NA | CASSPDSYNEQFF | TGTGCCAGCAGCCCGGACTCCTACAATGAGCAGTTCTTC
TRBJ2-1 | TRBV29-1 | TRBD2 | NA | CRAEGLGHNEQFF | TGCAGGGCTGAGGGACTAGGACACAATGAGCAGTTCTTC
TRBJ2-3 | TRBV9 | TRBD1 | NA | CASSALDRVEDTQYF | TGTGCCAGCAGCGCCCTCGACAGGGTCGAAGATACGCAGTATTTT
TRBJ2-3 | TRBV2 | TRBD1 | NA | CASSPGQGARVTQYF | TGTGCCAGCAGTCCGGGACAGGGGGCAAGGGTAACGCAGTATTTT
TRBJ2-1 | TRBV5-1 | NA | few | CASSLDLSRTESSYNEQFF | TGCGCCAGCAGCTTGGATCTTTCTAGGACCGAGAGCTCCTACAATGAGCAGTTCTTC
TRBJ2-6 | TRBV27 | TRBD1 | NA | CASSPYRGAGANVLTF | TGTGCCAGCAGTCCATACAGGGGTGCTGGGGCCAACGTCCTGACTTTC
TRBJ2-2 | TRBV5-1 | NA | NA | CASSWGIGSGELFF | TGCGCCAGCAGCTGGGGCATCGGGAGCGGGGAGCTGTTTTTT
TRBJ2-2 | TRBV5-6 | TRBD1 | NA | CASSLYRGRGTGELFF | TGTGCCAGCAGCTTGTACAGGGGGCGAGGCACCGGGGAGCTGTTTTTT
TRBJ1-1 | TRBV10-3 | NA | NA | CAIGRGTEAFF | TGTGCCATCGGCCGGGGAACTGAAGCTTTCTTT
TRBJ1-5 | TRBV2 | NA | few | CASSRDSRGNQPQHF | TGTGCCAGCAGTCGGGACTCCCGAGGCAATCAGCCCCAGCATTTT
TRBJ1-3 | TRBV5-6 | NA | few | CASSGDGAGNTIYF | TGTGCCAGCAGCGGGGATGGGGCTGGAAACACCATATATTTT
TRBJ2-2 | TRBV7-2 | TRBD1 | NA | CASSSRQGGNTGELFF | TGTGCCAGCAGCTCCCGACAGGGTGGGAACACCGGGGAGCTGTTTTTT
TRBJ2-5 | TRBV10-2 | NA | NA | CASSEVRGETQYF | TGCGCCAGCAGTGAAGTCAGGGGAGAGACCCAGTACTTC
TRBJ2-7 | TRBV15 | TRBD1 | NA | CATSRETGISYEQYF | TGTGCCACCAGCAGGGAGACAGGGATCTCCTACGAGCAGTACTTC
TRBJ2-1 | TRBV19 | NA | NA | CATEAWNEQFF | TGTGCCACCGAGGCCTGGAATGAGCAGTTCTTC
TRBJ2-5 | TRBV2 | TRBD2 | NA | CASRFGLDQETQYF | TGTGCCAGCAGATTCGGACTAGATCAAGAGACCCAGTACTTC
TRBJ1-2 | TRBV7-2 | NA | few | CASSYGLEGAGYGYTF | TGTGCCAGCAGCTACGGGTTGGAAGGGGCGGGTTATGGCTACACCTTC
TRBJ1-1 | TRBV28 | NA | NA | CASSFAGNTEAFF | TGTGCCAGCAGTTTTGCTGGGAATACTGAAGCTTTCTTT
TRBJ2-3 | TRBV18 | NA | NA | CASSPPPEGTQYF | TGTGCCAGCTCACCACCACCGGAGGGTACGCAGTATTTT
TRBJ2-5 | TRBV29-1 | TRBD1 | NA | CSVKTGGSGAETQYF | TGCAGCGTTAAAACAGGGGGATCGGGAGCAGAGACCCAGTACTTC